This T cell receptor (beta chain) originates from a study of T cell changes during pregnancy in multiple sclerosis. The germline V and J ends were trimmed by 5 bases and 2 bases, with 10 bases remaining between them. Germline V gene data show CDR1 as SGHTA and CDR2 as FQGNSA. The CDR3 covers 14 residues. Data came from immunoSEQ multiplex PCR; TCRdb stores just in-frame clones and leaves some out. The repertoire holds 41,000 or so clones, with 70% to 90% as singletons. This TCR derives from a female donor with multiple sclerosis, enrolled in a pregnancy study. Sample: CD4+ T cells from peripheral blood mononuclear cells, taken in the first trimester of pregnancy. The gene calls are TRBV7-2 and TRBJ2-1, with a possible D match to TRBD1 (6 bases). CDR3 amino acids: CASSRRDTYNEQFF. CDR3 bases: TGTGCCAGCAGCCGTCGGGACACCTACAATGAGCAGTTCTTC.